Following are 17 T cell receptor beta chains from one sample sequenced in a study of blood T cell repertoires in COVID-19. Sequencing used immunoSEQ multiplex PCR; TCRdb keeps in-frame clones, though not all of them. The sample has about 300,000 clones, roughly nine tenths seen once. The sequenced sample was peripheral blood. These receptors were collected from a man between 18 and 29 years old who had recovered from COVID-19.

This clone has a single count. The chain is built from TRBV29-1 and TRBJ1-1, with D possibly TRBD1 on 5 matching bases. This CDR3 contains 15 residues. V gave up 6 bases and J gave up 6 bases, with 23 bases separating them. Per germline, CDR1 SQVTM and CDR2 ANQGSEA. The DNA of the CDR3 is TGCAGCGTCGCCGGGACTCGGGGTAATTTTGCTGAAGCTTTCTTT. It encodes CSVAGTRGNFAEAFF. Full variable domain (rest looked up from reference TRBV29-1 and TRBJ1-1): SAVISQKPSRDICQRGTSLTIQCQVDSQVTMMFWYRQQPGQSLTLIATANQGSEATYESGFVIDKFPISRPNLTFSTLTVSNMSPEDSSIYLCSVAGTRGNFAEAFFGQGTRLTVV.

The genes are TRBV2 and TRBJ2-3; the match to TRBD2 covers 12 bases. CDR3 length: 16 amino acids. The germline CDR1 and CDR2 sequences are SNHLY and FYNNEI. The V gene end was trimmed by 1 base and the J gene end by 6 bases; junction bases not matched to a gene: 5. The CDR3 nucleotides are TGTGCCAGCAGTGAAGAGGCTAGCGGGAGGGCTGATACGCAGTATTTT. Protein: CASSEEASGRADTQYF.

The chain couples TRBV6-2 or TRBV6-3 to TRBJ2-2; D may be TRBD2 (8 bases). This CDR3 has 16 residues. Trimming took off 6 bases at V and 5 bases at J, with 19 bases between the two ends. The germline gives CDR1 MNHEY, CDR2 SVGEGT. CDR3 nucleotides: TGTGCCAGCAGCCCCAGGGGGACTAGTAGAACCGGGGAGCTGTTTTTT. Translating it yields CASSPRGTSRTGELFF.

This chain links TRBV9 with TRBJ2-1; D gene uncertain. Trimming cost V 0 bases and J 4 bases, with 17 bases left between them. Germline V lookup: CDR1 SGDLS, CDR2 YYNGEE. The CDR3 is 17 amino acids. Here the CDR3 reads CASSVVAPSAVYNEQFF. The CDR3 region has the DNA TGTGCCAGCAGCGTAGTAGCCCCTTCGGCAGTGTACAATGAGCAGTTCTTC.

J is TRBJ2-3 and V is TRBV5-1, with 11 bases that match TRBD1. J was trimmed by 0 bases and V by 0 bases; bases with no gene match: 9. The CDR3 totals 19 residues. Germline loops: CDR1 SGHRS, CDR2 YFSETQ. This CDR3 reads CASSLGSGTGGSSTDTQYF. The CDR3 DNA reads TGCGCCAGCAGCTTGGGTTCCGGGACAGGGGGTTCTAGCACAGATACGCAGTATTTT.

V is TRBV27 and J is TRBJ1-6; D is ambiguous. Germline values: CDR1 MNHEY, CDR2 SMNVEV (reference sequence). V dropped 5 bases and J dropped 0 bases, with 17 bases sitting between them. The CDR3 loop spans 18 amino acids. The CDR3 DNA is TGTGCCAGCAGTGGCACCTCTTCATGGAGCTCCTATAATTCACCCCTCCACTTT. This translates into CASSGTSSWSSYNSPLHF.

The genes are TRBV7-8 and TRBJ2-1; 15 bases align to TRBD2. Unmatched junction bases numbered 10, after V lost 8 bases and J lost 8 bases. The CDR3 contains 16 residues. The germline gives CDR1 SGHVS, CDR2 FQNEAQ. The CDR3 sequence is CASAPRTSGGADEQFF. CDR3 sequence (DNA): TGTGCCAGCGCTCCGAGGACTAGCGGGGGGGCTGATGAGCAGTTCTTC.

The chain combines TRBV7-2 with TRBJ1-2; D remains unclear. Looked up from germline, CDR1 is SGHTA and CDR2 is FQGNSA. This CDR3 is 12 amino acids long. Trimming took 5 bases from V and 7 from J, leaving 11 bases between them. Here the CDR3 DNA reads TGTGCCAGCAGCCCCGAGCTCGCTGGCTACACCTTC. It yields the protein CASSPELAGYTF.

About this clone itself: Other DNA sequences in this sample translate to the same CDR3. The chain links TRBV2 to TRBJ1-1; D is perhaps TRBD1 (5 bases). Germline lookup yields CDR1 SNHLY and CDR2 FYNNEI. The CDR3 is made up of 13 amino acids. Trimming took off 6 bases at V and 1 base at J, with 9 bases between the two ends. DNA of the CDR3: TGTGCCAGCAGGGAGACAGCGAACACTGAAGCTTTCTTT. It encodes CASRETANTEAFF.

The V and J genes are TRBV6-2 or TRBV6-3 and TRBJ1-1; D uncertain. Germline assignment: CDR1 MNHEY and CDR2 SVGEGT. V lost 0 bases and J 1 base, leaving 9 bases between the germline ends. The CDR3 is 15 residues long. This chain's CDR3 is CASSYSVHANTEAFF. The CDR3 nucleotides read TGTGCCAGCAGTTACTCGGTACACGCGAACACTGAAGCTTTCTTT.

This chain joins TRBV4-2 and TRBJ1-2; TRBD1 matches at 7 bases. After removal of 0 bases from V and 6 bases from J, the junction contained 4 bases not matched to a gene. The CDR3 extends over 14 amino acids. Germline CDR1 and CDR2: LGHNA and YNFKEQ. The CDR3 coding sequence is TGTGCCAGCAGCCAAGATGGGACAGCCGATGGCTACACCTTC. Its protein product is CASSQDGTADGYTF.

The rearrangement links TRBV7-2 to TRBJ2-2; D uncertain. CDR1 is SGHTA and CDR2 is FQGNSA in the germline V gene. CDR3 length equals 14 residues. Trimming removed 0 bases from V and 4 bases from J, with 6 bases in between. As DNA, the CDR3 is TGTGCCAGCAGCTTAGCCGGTGCCACCGGGGAGCTGTTTTTT. Its translation: CASSLAGATGELFF.

V and J are TRBV2 and TRBJ2-7; 7 bases line up with TRBD1. CDR3 size: 15 residues. With 4 bases clipped from V and 2 bases from J, the junction kept 8 bases outside the gene matches. Germline V gives CDR1 SNHLY, CDR2 FYNNEI. The CDR3 here is CASSALTGSPYEQYF. The CDR3 DNA reads TGTGCCAGCAGTGCTTTGACAGGGAGCCCCTACGAGCAGTACTTC. Full variable domain (missing parts from reference TRBV2 and TRBJ2-7): EPEVTQTPSHQVTQMGQEVILRCVPISNHLYFYWYRQILGQKVEFLVSFYNNEISEKSEIFDDQFSVERPDGSNFTLKIRSTKLEDSAMYFCASSALTGSPYEQYFGPGTRLTVT.

This clone was observed once. The V gene is TRBV19, the J gene TRBJ1-4, with D possibly TRBD1 on 5 matching bases. Germline lookup yields CDR1 LNHDA and CDR2 SQIVND (reference sequence). Deletions cut 6 bases from V and 5 bases from J, with 16 bases between. The length of the CDR3 is 15 residues. CDR3 sequence: CASSPGSRGNEKLFF. CDR3 bases: TGTGCCAGTAGCCCTGGGTCCCGGGGGAATGAAAAACTGTTTTTT.

In this sample, this clone turned up once. This chain uses TRBV7-8 with TRBJ1-6, with TRBD1 matching over 9 bases. Germline V lookup: CDR1 SGHVS, CDR2 FQNEAQ. The CDR3 is made up of 17 amino acids. J gave up 6 bases and V 1 base, and 7 bases lay outside the gene matches. The CDR3 DNA follows: TGTGCCAGCAGCTTAGGCCCCACGGGACAGGGTAATTCACCCCTCCACTTT. The encoded protein is CASSLGPTGQGNSPLHF. Supplemented by reference TRBV7-8 and TRBJ1-6, the full variable domain reads GAGVSQSPRYKVAKRGQDVALRCDPISGHVSLFWYQQALGQGPEFLTYFQNEAQLDKSGLPSDRFFAERPEGSVSTLKIQRTQQEDSAVYLCASSLGPTGQGNSPLHFGNGTRLTVT.

This CDR3 reads CASSSGQNYGYTF. The CDR3, as DNA: TGTGCCAGCAGTTCCGGACAGAACTATGGCTACACCTTC. V usage is TRBV6-5 and J usage is TRBJ1-2, with D perhaps matching TRBD1 (6 bases). The V gene's germline CDR1 is MNHEY and CDR2 SVGAGI. The CDR3 spans 13 residues. V dropped 4 bases and J dropped 2 bases, with 8 bases sitting between them.

The chain carries TRBV6-2 or TRBV6-3 and TRBJ2-7, with 10 bases lining up with TRBD2. V lost 5 bases to trimming and J lost 3 bases; unmatched junction nucleotides: 10. The germline V gene has CDR1 MNHEY and CDR2 SVGEGT. The CDR3 sequence is 16 residues long. The CDR3 nucleotides are TGTGCCAGCAGTAAACTTCTAGCGGGGGCCGACTACGAGCAGTACTTC. Translating gives CASSKLLAGADYEQYF.